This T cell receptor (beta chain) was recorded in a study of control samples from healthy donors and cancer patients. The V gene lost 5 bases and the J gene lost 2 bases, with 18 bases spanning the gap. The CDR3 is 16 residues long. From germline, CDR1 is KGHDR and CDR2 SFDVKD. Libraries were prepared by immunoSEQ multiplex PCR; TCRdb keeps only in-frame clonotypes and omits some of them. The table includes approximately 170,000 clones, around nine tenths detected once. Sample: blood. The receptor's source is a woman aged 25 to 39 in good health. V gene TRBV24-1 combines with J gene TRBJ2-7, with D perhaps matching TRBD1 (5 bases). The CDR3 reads CATSGGVATAPYEQYF. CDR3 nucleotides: TGTGCCACCAGTGGTGGGGTCGCGACAGCCCCCTACGAGCAGTACTTC.